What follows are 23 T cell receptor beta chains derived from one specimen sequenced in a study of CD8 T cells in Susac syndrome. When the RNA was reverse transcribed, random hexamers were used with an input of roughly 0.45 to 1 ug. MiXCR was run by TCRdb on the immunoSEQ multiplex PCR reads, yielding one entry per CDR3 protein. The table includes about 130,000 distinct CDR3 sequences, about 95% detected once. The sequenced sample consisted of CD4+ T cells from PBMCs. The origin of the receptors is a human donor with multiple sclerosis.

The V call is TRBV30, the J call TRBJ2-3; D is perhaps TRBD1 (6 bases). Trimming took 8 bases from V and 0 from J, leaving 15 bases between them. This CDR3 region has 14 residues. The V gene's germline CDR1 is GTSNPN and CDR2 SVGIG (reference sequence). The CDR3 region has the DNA TGTGCCCTAGGGGGTAGAACTAGCACAGATACGCAGTATTTT. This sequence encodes CALGGRTSTDTQYF. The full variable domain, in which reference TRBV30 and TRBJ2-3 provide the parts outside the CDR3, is SQTIHQWPATLVQPVGSPLSLECTVEGTSNPNLYWYRQAAGRGLQLLFYSVGIGQISSEVPQNLSASRPQDRQFILSSKKLLLSDSGFYLCALGGRTSTDTQYFGPGTRLTVL.

The CDR3 coding sequence is TGTGCCAGCAGCTGGGGGGGGCAGGGAGATGGCTACACCTTC. Encoded protein: CASSWGGQGDGYTF. J is TRBJ1-2 and V is TRBV7-9; weak D call: TRBD1 (6 bases). Trimming pared 4 bases from V and 6 bases from J, leaving 15 bases between. The CDR3 is 14 amino acids. Germline V gives CDR1 SEHNR, CDR2 FQNEAQ (reference sequence).

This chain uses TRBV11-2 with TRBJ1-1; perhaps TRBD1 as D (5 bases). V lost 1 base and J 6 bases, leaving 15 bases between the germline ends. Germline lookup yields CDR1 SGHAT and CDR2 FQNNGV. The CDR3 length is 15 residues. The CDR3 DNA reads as TGTGCCAGCAGCTTAGTAGGGGCGGTGAGCGCTGAAGCTTTCTTT. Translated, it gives CASSLVGAVSAEAFF.

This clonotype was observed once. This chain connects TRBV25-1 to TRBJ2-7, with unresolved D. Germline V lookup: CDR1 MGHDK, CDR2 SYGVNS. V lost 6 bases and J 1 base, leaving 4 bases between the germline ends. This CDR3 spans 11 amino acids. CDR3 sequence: CASRSSYEQYF. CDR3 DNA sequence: TGTGCCAGCAGGAGTTCCTACGAGCAGTACTTC.

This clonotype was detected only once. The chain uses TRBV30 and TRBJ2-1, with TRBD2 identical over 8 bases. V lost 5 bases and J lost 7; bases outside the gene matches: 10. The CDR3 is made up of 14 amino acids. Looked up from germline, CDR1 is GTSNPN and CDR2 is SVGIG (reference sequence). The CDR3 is CAWVYSGTRNEQFF. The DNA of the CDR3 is TGTGCCTGGGTCTACTCCGGGACTAGGAATGAGCAGTTCTTC.

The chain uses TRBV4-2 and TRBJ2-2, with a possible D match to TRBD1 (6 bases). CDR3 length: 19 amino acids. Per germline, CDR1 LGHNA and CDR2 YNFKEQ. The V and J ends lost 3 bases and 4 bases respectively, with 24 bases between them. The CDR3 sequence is CASSHSTPGQQKGTGELFF. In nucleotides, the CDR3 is TGTGCCAGCAGCCATTCGACTCCGGGACAACAAAAGGGCACCGGGGAGCTGTTTTTT.

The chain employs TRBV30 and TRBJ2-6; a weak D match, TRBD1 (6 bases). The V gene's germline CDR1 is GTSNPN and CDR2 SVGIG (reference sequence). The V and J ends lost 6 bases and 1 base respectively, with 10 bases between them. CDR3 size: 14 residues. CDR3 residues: CACQTGSGANVLTF. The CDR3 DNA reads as TGTGCCTGTCAAACAGGGTCTGGGGCCAACGTCCTGACTTTC. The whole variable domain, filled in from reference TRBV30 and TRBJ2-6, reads SQTIHQWPATLVQPVGSPLSLECTVEGTSNPNLYWYRQAAGRGLQLLFYSVGIGQISSEVPQNLSASRPQDRQFILSSKKLLLSDSGFYLCACQTGSGANVLTFGAGSRLTVL.

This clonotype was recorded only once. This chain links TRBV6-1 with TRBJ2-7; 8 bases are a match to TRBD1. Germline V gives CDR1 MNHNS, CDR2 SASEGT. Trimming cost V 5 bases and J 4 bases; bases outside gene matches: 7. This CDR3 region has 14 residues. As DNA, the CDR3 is TGTGCCAGCAGTTCCCCCGACAGGGGTTACGAGCAGTACTTC. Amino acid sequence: CASSSPDRGYEQYF.

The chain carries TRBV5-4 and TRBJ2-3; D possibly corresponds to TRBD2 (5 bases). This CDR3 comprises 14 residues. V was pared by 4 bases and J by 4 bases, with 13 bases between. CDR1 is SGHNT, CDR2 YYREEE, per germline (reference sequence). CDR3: CASSLPKEADTQYF. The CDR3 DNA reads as TGTGCCAGCAGCCTGCCTAAGGAGGCAGATACGCAGTATTTT.

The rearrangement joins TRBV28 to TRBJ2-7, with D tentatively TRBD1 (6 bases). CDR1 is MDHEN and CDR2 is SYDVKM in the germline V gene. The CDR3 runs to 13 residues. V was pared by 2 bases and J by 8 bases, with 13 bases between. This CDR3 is CASSLGRGWKQYF. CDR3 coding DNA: TGTGCCAGCAGTTTAGGCAGGGGATGGAAGCAGTACTTC.

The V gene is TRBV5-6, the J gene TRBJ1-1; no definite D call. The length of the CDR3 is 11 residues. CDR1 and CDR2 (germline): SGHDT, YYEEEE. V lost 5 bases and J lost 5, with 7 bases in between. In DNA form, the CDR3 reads TGTGCCAGCAGTTTAGCAACTGAAGCTTTCTTT. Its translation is CASSLATEAFF.

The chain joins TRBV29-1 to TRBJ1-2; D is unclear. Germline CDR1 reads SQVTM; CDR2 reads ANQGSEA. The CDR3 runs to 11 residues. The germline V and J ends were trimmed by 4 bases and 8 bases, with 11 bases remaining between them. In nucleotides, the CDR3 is TGCAGCGTTGGTGTCGCCGCGGGCTACACCTTC. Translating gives CSVGVAAGYTF. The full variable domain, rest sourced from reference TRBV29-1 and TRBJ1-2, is SAVISQKPSRDICQRGTSLTIQCQVDSQVTMMFWYRQQPGQSLTLIATANQGSEATYESGFVIDKFPISRPNLTFSTLTVSNMSPEDSSIYLCSVGVAAGYTFGSGTRLTVV.

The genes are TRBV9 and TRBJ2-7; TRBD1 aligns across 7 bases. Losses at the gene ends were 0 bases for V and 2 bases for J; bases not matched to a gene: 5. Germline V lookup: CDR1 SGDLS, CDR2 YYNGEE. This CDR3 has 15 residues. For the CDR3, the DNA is TGTGCCAGCAGCGTAGAAGGGGGCGACACCTACGAGCAGTACTTC. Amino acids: CASSVEGGDTYEQYF.

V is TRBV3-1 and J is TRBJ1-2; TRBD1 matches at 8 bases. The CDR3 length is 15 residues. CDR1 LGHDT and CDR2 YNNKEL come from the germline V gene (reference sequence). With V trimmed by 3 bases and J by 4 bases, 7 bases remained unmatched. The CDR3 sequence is CASSQRGQGRYGYTF. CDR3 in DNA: TGTGCCAGCAGCCAGAGAGGACAGGGCCGCTATGGCTACACCTTC.

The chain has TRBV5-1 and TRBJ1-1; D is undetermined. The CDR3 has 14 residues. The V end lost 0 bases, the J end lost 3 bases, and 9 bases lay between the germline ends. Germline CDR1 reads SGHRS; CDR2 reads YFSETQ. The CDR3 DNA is TGCGCCAGCAGCTTGGAACAGCAATACACTGAAGCTTTCTTT. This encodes CASSLEQQYTEAFF.

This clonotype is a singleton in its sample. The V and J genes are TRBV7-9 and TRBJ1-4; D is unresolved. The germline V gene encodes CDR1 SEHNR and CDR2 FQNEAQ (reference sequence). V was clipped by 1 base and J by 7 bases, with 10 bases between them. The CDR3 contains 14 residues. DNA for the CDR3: TGTGCCAGCAGCTTAGACGGACGGAGTGAAAAACTGTTTTTT. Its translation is CASSLDGRSEKLFF. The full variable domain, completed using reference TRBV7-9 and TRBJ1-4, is DTGVSQNPRHKITKRGQNVTFRCDPISEHNRLYWYRQTLGQGPEFLTYFQNEAQLEKSRLLSDRFSAERPKGSFSTLEIQRTEQGDSAMYLCASSLDGRSEKLFFGSGTQLSVL.

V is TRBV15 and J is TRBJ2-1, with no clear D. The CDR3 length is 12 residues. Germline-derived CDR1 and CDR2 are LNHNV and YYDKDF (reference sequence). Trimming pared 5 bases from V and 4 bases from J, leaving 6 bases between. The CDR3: CATSGQYNEQFF. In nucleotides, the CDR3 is TGTGCCACCAGCGGGCAGTACAATGAGCAGTTCTTC.

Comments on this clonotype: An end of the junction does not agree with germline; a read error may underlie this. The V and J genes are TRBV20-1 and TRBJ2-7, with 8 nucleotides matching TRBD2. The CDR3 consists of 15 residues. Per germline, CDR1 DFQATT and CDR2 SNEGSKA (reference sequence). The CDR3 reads CSALHSGNPSHEQYF. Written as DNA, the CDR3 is TGCAGTGCTCTACATAGCGGGAATCCCTCCCACGAGCAGTACTTC.

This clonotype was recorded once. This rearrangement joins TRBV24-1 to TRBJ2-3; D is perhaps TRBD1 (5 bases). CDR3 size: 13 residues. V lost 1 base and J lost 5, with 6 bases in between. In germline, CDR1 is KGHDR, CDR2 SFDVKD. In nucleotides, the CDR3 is TGTGCCACCAGTGATTTAAGGGGAGATACGCAGTATTTT. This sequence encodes CATSDLRGDTQYF.

The CDR3: CAWMVSGSVDEQFF. CDR3 DNA sequence: TGTGCCTGGATGGTTAGCGGGAGTGTCGATGAGCAGTTCTTC. The chain combines TRBV30 with TRBJ2-1; 9 nucleotides align to TRBD2. The germline V gene has CDR1 GTSNPN and CDR2 SVGIG (reference sequence). The CDR3 length is 14 residues. The trim removed 4 bases at V and 8 bases at J, leaving 9 bases unmatched.

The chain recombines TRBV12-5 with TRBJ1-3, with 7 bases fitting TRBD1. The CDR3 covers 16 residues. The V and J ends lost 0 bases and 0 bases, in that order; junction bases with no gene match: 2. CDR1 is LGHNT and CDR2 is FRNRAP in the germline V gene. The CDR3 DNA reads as TGTGCTAGTGGTTTGGTACAGGGGTCCTCTGGAAACACCATATATTTT. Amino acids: CASGLVQGSSGNTIYF.

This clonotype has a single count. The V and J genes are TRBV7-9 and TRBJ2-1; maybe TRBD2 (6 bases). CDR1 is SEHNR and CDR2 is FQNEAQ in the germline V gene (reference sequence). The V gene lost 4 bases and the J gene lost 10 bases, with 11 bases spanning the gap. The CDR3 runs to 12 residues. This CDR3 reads CASSSLSGEQFF. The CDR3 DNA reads TGTGCCAGCAGCTCCCTTAGCGGAGAGCAGTTCTTC.

The CDR3 loop is CATSRGISSTDTQYF. CDR3 coding DNA: TGTGCCACCAGCAGAGGTATCAGCAGCACAGATACGCAGTATTTT. The chain employs TRBV15 and TRBJ2-3; no definite D call. Per germline, CDR1 LNHNV and CDR2 YYDKDF (reference sequence). There are 15 residues in the CDR3. Trimming left V 1 base short and J 0 bases short, with 8 bases between. Drawing the rest from reference TRBV15 and TRBJ2-3, the complete variable domain is DAMVIQNPRYQVTQFGKPVTLSCSQTLNHNVMYWYQQKSSQAPKLLFHYYDKDFNNEADTPDNFQSRRPNTSFCFLDIRSPGLGDTAMYLCATSRGISSTDTQYFGPGTRLTVL.